The 4 T cell receptor beta chains presented below share a single source sample, sequenced in a study of long-term antiretroviral therapy in people with HIV. immunoSEQ v3.0 was run at survey level. Produced via immunoSEQ multiplex PCR; TCRdb's table is partial and in-frame only. Of around 25,000 clones listed, 65% to 85% are singletons. This material consisted of unsorted PBMCs, taken 3 years after starting antiretroviral therapy. The receptors originated from a man younger than 35 with HIV.

The CDR3 region is CSVAYSNQPQHF. CDR3 sequence (DNA): TGCAGCGTTGCTTATAGCAATCAGCCCCAGCATTTT. This chain joins TRBV29-1 and TRBJ1-5; D is uncertain. Per germline, CDR1 SQVTM and CDR2 ANQGSEA. Trimming pared 4 bases from V and 0 bases from J, leaving 4 bases between. This CDR3 is 12 amino acids long.

V and J are TRBV2 and TRBJ1-1; the D gene is possibly TRBD1 (5 bases). The germline CDR1 and CDR2 sequences are SNHLY and FYNNEI. CDR3 length: 13 amino acids. V lost 4 bases and J lost 8, with 14 bases in between. The CDR3, as DNA: TGTGCCAGCAGTGCGACGCCGGGACGAGAAGCTTTCTTT. Amino acids: CASSATPGREAFF.

The chain employs TRBV19 and TRBJ2-1, with D possibly being TRBD2 (6 bases). The CDR3 length is 15 residues. Between the trimmed V and J ends, which lost 7 bases and 3 bases, there was a span of 16 bases. Germline lookup yields CDR1 LNHDA and CDR2 SQIVND (reference sequence). The CDR3 DNA sequence: TGTGCCAGTACCCGGGGGACGGGGGACTACAATGAGCAGTTCTTC. It encodes CASTRGTGDYNEQFF. Based on the CDR3 plus reference TRBV19 and TRBJ2-1, the full variable domain is DGGITQSPKYLFRKEGQNVTLSCEQNLNHDAMYWYRQDPGQGLRLIYYSQIVNDFQKGDIAEGYSVSREKKESFPLTVTSAQKNPTAFYLCASTRGTGDYNEQFFGPGTRLTVL.

The V call is TRBV5-1, the J call TRBJ1-1, with 8 bases aligning to TRBD1. Looked up from germline, CDR1 is SGHRS and CDR2 is YFSETQ. The CDR3 has 12 amino acids. The junction had 3 bases not matched to a gene; V was cut back by 3 bases and J by 8 bases. CDR3 region: CASSWTGREAFF. DNA for the CDR3: TGCGCCAGCAGCTGGACAGGGCGGGAAGCTTTCTTT.